This entry lists 2 T cell receptor beta chains sequenced from one sample in a study of T cells in localized non-small cell lung cancer. Here immunoSEQ multiplex PCR was the method, and the copy in TCRdb shows in-frame clones only, minus some. The data hold over 45,000 clones, with over 85% observed a single time. The input for sequencing was peripheral blood, taken before any cancer treatment. These receptors were taken from a man aged 35 to 69 with stage I squamous cell lung carcinoma.

The CDR3 loop reads CASSKPGQGSGANVLTF. CDR3 nucleotide sequence: TGTGCCAGCTCAAAACCGGGACAGGGCTCTGGGGCCAACGTCCTGACTTTC. The chain is built from TRBV18 and TRBJ2-6; the match to TRBD1 covers 9 bases. Per the germline V gene, CDR1 is KGHSH and CDR2 is LQKENI. CDR3 length: 17 amino acids. V lost 5 bases, J lost 0 bases, and 5 bases stayed unmatched.

The V gene is TRBV19, the J gene TRBJ1-1; 7 bases agree with TRBD1. Germline CDR1 LNHDA, CDR2 SQIVND (reference sequence). The V segment lost 6 bases and the J segment 0 bases; nucleotides outside the gene matches: 1. The CDR3 contains 13 residues. Written as DNA, the CDR3 is TGTGCCAGTAGGGGACAGATGAACACTGAAGCTTTCTTT. Amino acid sequence: CASRGQMNTEAFF. Filled out from reference TRBV19 and TRBJ1-1, the complete variable domain reads DGGITQSPKYLFRKEGQNVTLSCEQNLNHDAMYWYRQDPGQGLRLIYYSQIVNDFQKGDIAEGYSVSREKKESFPLTVTSAQKNPTAFYLCASRGQMNTEAFFGQGTRLTVV.